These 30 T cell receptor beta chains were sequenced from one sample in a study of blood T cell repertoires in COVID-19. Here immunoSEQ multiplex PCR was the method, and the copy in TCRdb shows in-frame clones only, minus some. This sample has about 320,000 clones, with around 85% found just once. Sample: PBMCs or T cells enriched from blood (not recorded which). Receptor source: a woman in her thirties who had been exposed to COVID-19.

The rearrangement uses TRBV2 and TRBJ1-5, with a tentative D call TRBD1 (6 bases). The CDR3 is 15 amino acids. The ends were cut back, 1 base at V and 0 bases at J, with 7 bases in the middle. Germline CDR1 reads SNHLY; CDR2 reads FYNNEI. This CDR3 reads CASSEVQGSNQPQHF. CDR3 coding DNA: TGTGCCAGCAGTGAAGTACAGGGTAGCAATCAGCCCCAGCATTTT.

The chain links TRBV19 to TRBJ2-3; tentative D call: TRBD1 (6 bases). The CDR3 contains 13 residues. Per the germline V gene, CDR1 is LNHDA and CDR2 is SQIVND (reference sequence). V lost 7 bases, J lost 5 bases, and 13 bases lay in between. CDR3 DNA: TGTGCCAGTACCGTCACAGGGAAAGATACGCAGTATTTT. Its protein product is CASTVTGKDTQYF.

CDR3 sequence: CASSQTERGGYTF. The CDR3 nucleotides are TGTGCCAGCAGCCAGACGGAGAGGGGGGGCTACACCTTC. The V and J genes are TRBV2 and TRBJ1-2, with D possibly TRBD1 on 6 matching bases. With 6 bases removed from V and 8 bases from J, the gap between germline ends came to 16 bases. Germline lookup yields CDR1 SNHLY and CDR2 FYNNEI. There are 13 residues in the CDR3.

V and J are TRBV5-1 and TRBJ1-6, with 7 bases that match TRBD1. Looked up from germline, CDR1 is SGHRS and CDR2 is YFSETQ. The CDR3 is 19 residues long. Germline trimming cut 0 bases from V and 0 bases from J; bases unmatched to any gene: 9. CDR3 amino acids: CASSLEGRGASSYNSPLHF. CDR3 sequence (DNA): TGCGCCAGCAGCTTGGAGGGCAGGGGGGCTAGCTCCTATAATTCACCCCTCCACTTT.

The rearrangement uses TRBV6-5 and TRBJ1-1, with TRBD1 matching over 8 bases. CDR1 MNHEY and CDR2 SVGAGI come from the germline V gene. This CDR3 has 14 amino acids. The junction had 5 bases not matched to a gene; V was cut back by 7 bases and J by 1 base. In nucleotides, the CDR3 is TGTGCCAGCATTCGGACAGGGTCGAACACTGAAGCTTTCTTT. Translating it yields CASIRTGSNTEAFF.

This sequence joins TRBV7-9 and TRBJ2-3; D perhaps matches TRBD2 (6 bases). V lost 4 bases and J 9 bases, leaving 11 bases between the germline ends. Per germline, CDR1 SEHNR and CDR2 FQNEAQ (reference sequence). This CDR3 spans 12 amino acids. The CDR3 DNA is TGTGCCAGCAGCTCCTCGGCGGGGACGCAGTATTTT. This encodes CASSSSAGTQYF. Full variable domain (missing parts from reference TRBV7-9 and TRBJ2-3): DTGVSQNPRHKITKRGQNVTFRCDPISEHNRLYWYRQTLGQGPEFLTYFQNEAQLEKSRLLSDRFSAERPKGSFSTLEIQRTEQGDSAMYLCASSSSAGTQYFGPGTRLTVL.

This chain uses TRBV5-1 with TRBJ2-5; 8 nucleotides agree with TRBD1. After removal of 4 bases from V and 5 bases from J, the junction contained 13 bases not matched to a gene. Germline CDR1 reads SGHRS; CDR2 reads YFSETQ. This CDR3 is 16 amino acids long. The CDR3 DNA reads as TGCGCCAGCAGCGGTGGGACAGGACTAACCGGGGAGACCCAGTACTTC. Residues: CASSGGTGLTGETQYF.

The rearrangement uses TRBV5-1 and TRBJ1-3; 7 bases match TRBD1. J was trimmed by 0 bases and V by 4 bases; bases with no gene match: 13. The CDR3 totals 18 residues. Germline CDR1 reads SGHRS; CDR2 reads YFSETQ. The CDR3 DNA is TGCGCCAGCAGCAAAGTGGGGACAGCGCCGAGCTCTGGAAACACCATATATTTT. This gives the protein CASSKVGTAPSSGNTIYF.

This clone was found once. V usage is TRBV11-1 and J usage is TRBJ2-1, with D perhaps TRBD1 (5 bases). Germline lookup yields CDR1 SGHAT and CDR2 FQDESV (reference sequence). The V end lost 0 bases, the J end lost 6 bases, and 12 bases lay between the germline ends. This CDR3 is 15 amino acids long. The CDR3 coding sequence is TGTGCCAGCAGCTTAGCCCAACCAGGGCTCAATGAGCAGTTCTTC. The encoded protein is CASSLAQPGLNEQFF.

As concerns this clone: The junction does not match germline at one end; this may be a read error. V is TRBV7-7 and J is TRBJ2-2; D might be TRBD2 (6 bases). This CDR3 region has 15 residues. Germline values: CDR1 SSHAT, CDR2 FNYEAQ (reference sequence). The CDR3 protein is CASTSGTSYTGELFF. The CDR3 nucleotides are TGTGCTAGCACCTCCGGGACTTCTTACACCGGGGAGCTGTTTTTT. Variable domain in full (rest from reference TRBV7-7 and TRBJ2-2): GAGVSQSPRYKVTKRGQDVTLRCDPISSHATLYWYQQALGQGPEFLTYFNYEAQPDKSGLPSDRFSAERPEGSISTLTIQRTEQRDSAMYRCASTSGTSYTGELFFGEGSRLTVL.

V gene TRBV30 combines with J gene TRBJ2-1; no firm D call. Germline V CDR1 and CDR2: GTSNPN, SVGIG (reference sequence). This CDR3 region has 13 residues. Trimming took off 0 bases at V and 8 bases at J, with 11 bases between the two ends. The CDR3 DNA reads TGTGCCTGGAGTGTCGGTCTGATGGATGAGCAGTTCTTC. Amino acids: CAWSVGLMDEQFF.

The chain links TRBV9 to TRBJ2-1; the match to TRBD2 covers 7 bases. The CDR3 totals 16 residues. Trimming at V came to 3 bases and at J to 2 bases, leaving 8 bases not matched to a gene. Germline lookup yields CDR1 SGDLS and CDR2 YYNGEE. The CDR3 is CASSELGTNPYNEQFF. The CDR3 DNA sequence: TGTGCCAGCAGCGAACTCGGGACTAACCCCTACAATGAGCAGTTCTTC.

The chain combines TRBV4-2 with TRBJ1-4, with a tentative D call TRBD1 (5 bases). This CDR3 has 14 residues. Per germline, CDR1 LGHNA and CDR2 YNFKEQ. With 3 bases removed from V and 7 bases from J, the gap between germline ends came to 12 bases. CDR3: CASSQGGSGEKLFF. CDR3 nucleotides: TGTGCCAGCAGCCAGGGGGGGAGTGGTGAAAAACTGTTTTTT.

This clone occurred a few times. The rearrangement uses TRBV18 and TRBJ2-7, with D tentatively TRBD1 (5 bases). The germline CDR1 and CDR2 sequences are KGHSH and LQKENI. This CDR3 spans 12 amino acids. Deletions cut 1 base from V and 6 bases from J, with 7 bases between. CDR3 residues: CASSPHGAEQYF. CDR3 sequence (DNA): TGTGCCAGCTCACCACATGGGGCCGAGCAGTACTTC.

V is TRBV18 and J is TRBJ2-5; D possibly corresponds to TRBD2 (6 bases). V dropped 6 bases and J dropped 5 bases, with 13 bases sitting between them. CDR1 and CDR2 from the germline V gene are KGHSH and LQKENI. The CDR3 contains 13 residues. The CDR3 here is CASSLGGQETQYF. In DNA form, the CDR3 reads TGTGCCAGCTCCCTCGGAGGGCAGGAGACCCAGTACTTC.

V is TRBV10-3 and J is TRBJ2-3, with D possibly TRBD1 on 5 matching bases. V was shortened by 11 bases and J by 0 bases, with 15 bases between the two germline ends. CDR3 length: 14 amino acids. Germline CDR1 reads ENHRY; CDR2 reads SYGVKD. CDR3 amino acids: CASLDISSTDTQYF. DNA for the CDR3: TGTGCCTCATTGGACATATCAAGCACAGATACGCAGTATTTT.

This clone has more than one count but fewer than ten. CDR3 nucleotides: TGTGCCTGGAGACTAGCGGGGGTTTACAATGAGCAGTTCTTC. This translates into CAWRLAGVYNEQFF. The chain couples TRBV30 to TRBJ2-1, with 11 nucleotides matching TRBD2. Germline-derived CDR1 and CDR2 are GTSNPN and SVGIG (reference sequence). The ends lost 3 bases at V and 4 bases at J; junction bases unmatched: 2. The CDR3 length is 14 residues.

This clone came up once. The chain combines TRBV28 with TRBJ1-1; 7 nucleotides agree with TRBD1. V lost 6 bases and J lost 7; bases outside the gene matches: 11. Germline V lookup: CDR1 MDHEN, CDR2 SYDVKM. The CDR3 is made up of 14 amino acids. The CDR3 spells CASSPTGVNFEAFF. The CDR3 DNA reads TGTGCCAGCAGCCCTACAGGGGTCAACTTTGAAGCTTTCTTT.

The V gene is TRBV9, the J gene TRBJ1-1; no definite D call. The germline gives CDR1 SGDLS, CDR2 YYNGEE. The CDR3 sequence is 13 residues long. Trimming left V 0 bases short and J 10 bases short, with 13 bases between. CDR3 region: CASSVGGSEGAFF. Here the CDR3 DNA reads TGTGCCAGCAGCGTAGGCGGGTCCGAGGGAGCTTTCTTT. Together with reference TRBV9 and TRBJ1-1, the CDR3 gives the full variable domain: DSGVTQTPKHLITATGQRVTLRCSPRSGDLSVYWYQQSLDQGLQFLIQYYNGEERAKGNILERFSAQQFPDLHSELNLSSLELGDSALYFCASSVGGSEGAFFGQGTRLTVV.

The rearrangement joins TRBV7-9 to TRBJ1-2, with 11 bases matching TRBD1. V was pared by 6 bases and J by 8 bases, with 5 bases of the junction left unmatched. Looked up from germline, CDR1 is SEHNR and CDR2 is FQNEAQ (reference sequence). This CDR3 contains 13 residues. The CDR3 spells CASSGQGAGGYTF. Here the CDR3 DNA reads TGTGCCAGCAGTGGACAGGGGGCAGGAGGCTACACCTTC.

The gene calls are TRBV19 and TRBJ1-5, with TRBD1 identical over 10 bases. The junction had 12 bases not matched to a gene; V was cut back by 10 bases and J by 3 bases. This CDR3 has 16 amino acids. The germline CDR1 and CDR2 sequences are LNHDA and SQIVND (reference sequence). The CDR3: CATQTRDRGDNQPQHF. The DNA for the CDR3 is TGTGCCACCCAAACCAGGGACAGGGGCGACAATCAGCCCCAGCATTTT. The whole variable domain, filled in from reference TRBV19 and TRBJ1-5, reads DGGITQSPKYLFRKEGQNVTLSCEQNLNHDAMYWYRQDPGQGLRLIYYSQIVNDFQKGDIAEGYSVSREKKESFPLTVTSAQKNPTAFYLCATQTRDRGDNQPQHFGDGTRLSIL.

The CDR3 DNA reads as TGTGCCAGCTCACCTGACAGGGCAGCTGTCTACGAGCAGTACTTC. Translation: CASSPDRAAVYEQYF. V is TRBV18 and J is TRBJ2-7, with 7 bases matching TRBD1. V lost 3 bases to trimming and J lost 3 bases; unmatched junction nucleotides: 8. The CDR3 extends over 15 amino acids. The germline gives CDR1 KGHSH, CDR2 LQKENI.

CDR3 coding DNA: TGTGCCAGCAGCCAAGATATAGGACTAAGCAATGAGCAGTTCTTC. This translates into CASSQDIGLSNEQFF. The V call is TRBV3-1 (or the pseudogene TRBV3-2), the J call TRBJ2-1, with a possible D match to TRBD2 (6 bases). CDR1 LGHDT and CDR2 YNNKEL come from the germline V gene (reference sequence). Trimming cost V 0 bases and J 6 bases, with 12 bases left between them. The CDR3 length is 15 residues.

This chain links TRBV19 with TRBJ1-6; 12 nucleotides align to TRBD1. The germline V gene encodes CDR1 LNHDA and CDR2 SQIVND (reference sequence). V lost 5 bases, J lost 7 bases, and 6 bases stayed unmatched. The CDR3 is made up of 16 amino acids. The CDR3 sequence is CASSLGQGARNSPLHF. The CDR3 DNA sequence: TGTGCCAGTAGTTTGGGACAGGGGGCGCGGAATTCACCCCTCCACTTT.

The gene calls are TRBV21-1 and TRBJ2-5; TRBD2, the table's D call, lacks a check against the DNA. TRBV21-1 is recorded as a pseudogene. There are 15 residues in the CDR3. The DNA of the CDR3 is TGTGCCAGCCCGACTGGGCGGGGGGGTAGGGAGACCCAGTACTTC. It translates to CASPTGRGGRETQYF.

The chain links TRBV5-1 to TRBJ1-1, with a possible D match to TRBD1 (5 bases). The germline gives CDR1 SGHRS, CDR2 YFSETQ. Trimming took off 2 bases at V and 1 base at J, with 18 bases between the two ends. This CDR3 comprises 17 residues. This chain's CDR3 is CASSFRGTGTGNTEAFF. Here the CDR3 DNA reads TGCGCCAGCAGCTTCCGGGGGACTGGTACGGGGAACACTGAAGCTTTCTTT.

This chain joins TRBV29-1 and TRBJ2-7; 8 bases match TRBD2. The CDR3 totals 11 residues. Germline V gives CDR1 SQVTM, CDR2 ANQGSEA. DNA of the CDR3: TGCAGTGCCCGGGAGGGGCTCGAGCAGTACTTC. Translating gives CSAREGLEQYF.

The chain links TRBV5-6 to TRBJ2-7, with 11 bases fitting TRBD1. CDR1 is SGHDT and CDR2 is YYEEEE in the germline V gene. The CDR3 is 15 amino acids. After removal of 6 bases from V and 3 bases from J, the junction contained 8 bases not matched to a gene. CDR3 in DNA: TGTGCCAGCATCAGAGGACAGGGGGCTGACTACGAGCAGTACTTC. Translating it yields CASIRGQGADYEQYF.

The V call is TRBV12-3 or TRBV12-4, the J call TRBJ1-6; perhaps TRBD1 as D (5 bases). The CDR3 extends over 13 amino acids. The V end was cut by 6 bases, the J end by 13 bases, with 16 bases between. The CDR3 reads CASSGTAISPLHF. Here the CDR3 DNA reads TGTGCCAGCAGCGGGACTGCAATCTCGCCCCTCCACTTT.

The CDR3 sequence is CASSLYTGVGNTIYF. The CDR3 DNA follows: TGCGCCAGCAGCTTGTACACAGGGGTTGGAAACACCATATATTTT. V gene TRBV5-1 combines with J gene TRBJ1-3; 7 bases agree with TRBD1. Germline V CDR1 and CDR2: SGHRS, YFSETQ. This CDR3 comprises 15 residues. J gave up 3 bases and V 1 base, and 4 bases lay outside the gene matches. The whole variable domain, filled in from reference TRBV5-1 and TRBJ1-3, reads KAGVTQTPRYLIKTRGQQVTLSCSPISGHRSVSWYQQTPGQGLQFLFEYFSETQRNKGNFPGRFSGRQFSNSRSEMNVSTLELGDSALYLCASSLYTGVGNTIYFGEGSWLTVV.